This T cell receptor beta chain was profiled in a study of cytomegalovirus exposure and HLA in healthy donors. Findings and caveats of the study: The study carried out a later analysis of TCR beta sequences. It associated under 20,000 of them with specific HLA alleles at a false discovery rate of 0.05. TCR association rates varied by HLA locus in a later analysis, with DRB1 highest and HLA-C lowest. What a later analysis reportedly showed was that an Asian-associated ancestry cluster had fewer N-insertions than the approximately 700-donor mean.

The V segment lost 3 bases and the J segment 3 bases; nucleotides outside the gene matches: 3. The CDR3 has 16 residues. CDR1 is MNHNS, CDR2 SASEGT, per germline. A note on this clone: What it binds is not known.

The PCR ran on 60 Vbeta and 13 Jbeta primers. Assay used: immunoSEQ multiplex PCR; TCRdb lists only in-frame clones, some missing. Of 150,000 to 200,000 clones in the sample, around four fifths are singletons; the top ten hold 0.95% to 1.4%. The chain links TRBV6-1 to TRBJ2-1, with 12 nucleotides matching TRBD2. The clonotype was recovered from a woman in her thirties or forties in good health and CMV-seronegative. Sequencing was performed on PBMCs. For the CDR3, the DNA is TGTGCCAGCAGTGACCTAGCGGGAGGGGGCTACAATGAGCAGTTCTTC. Translation: CASSDLAGGGYNEQFF.